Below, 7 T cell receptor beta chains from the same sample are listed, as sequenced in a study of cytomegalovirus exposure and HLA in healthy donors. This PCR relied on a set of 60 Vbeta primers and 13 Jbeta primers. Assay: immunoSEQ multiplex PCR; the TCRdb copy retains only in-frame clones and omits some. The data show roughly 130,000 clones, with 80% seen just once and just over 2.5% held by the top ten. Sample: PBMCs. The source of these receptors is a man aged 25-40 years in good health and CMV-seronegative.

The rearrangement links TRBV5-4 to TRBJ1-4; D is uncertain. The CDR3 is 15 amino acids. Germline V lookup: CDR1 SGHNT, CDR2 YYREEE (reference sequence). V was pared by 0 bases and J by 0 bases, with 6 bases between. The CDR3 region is CASSLDTTTNEKLFF. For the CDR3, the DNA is TGTGCCAGCAGCTTGGACACAACAACTAATGAAAAACTGTTTTTT.

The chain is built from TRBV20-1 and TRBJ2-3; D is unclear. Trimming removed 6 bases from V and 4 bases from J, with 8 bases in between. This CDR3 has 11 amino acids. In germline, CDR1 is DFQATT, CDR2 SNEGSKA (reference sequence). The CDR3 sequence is CSASPADTQYF. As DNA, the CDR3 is TGCAGTGCCTCCCCCGCAGATACGCAGTATTTT.

CDR3 loop: CASSQRHNRRSGNTIYF. CDR3 DNA: TGTGCCAGCAGCCAACGACACAACCGCCGCTCTGGAAACACCATATATTTT. The chain couples TRBV14 to TRBJ1-3; no clear D. V lost 2 bases, J lost 0 bases, and 14 bases lay in between. CDR3 length: 17 residues. Germline V CDR1 and CDR2: SGHDN, FVKESK.

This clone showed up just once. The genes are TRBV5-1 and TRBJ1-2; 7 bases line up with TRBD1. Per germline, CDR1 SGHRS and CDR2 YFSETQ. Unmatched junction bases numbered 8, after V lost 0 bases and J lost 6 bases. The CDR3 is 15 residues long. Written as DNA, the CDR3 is TGCGCCAGCAGCTTGGGGACAGGTAGTGGGAATGGCTACACCTTC. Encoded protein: CASSLGTGSGNGYTF.

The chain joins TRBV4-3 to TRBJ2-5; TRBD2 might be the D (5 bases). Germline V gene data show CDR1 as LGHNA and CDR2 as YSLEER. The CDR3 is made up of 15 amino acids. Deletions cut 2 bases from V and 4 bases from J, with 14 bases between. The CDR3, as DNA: TGCGCCAGCAGCCAAAACCCGGGGTATGGAGAGACCCAGTACTTC. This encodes CASSQNPGYGETQYF.

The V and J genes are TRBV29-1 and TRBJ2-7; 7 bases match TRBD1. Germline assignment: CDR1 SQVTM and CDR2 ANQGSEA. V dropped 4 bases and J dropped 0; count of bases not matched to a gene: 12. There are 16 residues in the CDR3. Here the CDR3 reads CSVANWGTDFSYEQYF. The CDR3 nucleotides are TGCAGCGTTGCTAACTGGGGGACAGACTTCTCCTACGAGCAGTACTTC.

The CDR3 region is CAISELAGATSYEQYF. The CDR3 coding sequence is TGTGCCATCAGTGAATTAGCGGGAGCTACCTCCTACGAGCAGTACTTC. V is TRBV10-3 and J is TRBJ2-5; 9 bases are shared with TRBD2. Judging by the DNA end, TRBJ2-7 fits better; the J call may be wrong. The germline gives CDR1 ENHRY, CDR2 SYGVKD. This CDR3 region has 16 residues.